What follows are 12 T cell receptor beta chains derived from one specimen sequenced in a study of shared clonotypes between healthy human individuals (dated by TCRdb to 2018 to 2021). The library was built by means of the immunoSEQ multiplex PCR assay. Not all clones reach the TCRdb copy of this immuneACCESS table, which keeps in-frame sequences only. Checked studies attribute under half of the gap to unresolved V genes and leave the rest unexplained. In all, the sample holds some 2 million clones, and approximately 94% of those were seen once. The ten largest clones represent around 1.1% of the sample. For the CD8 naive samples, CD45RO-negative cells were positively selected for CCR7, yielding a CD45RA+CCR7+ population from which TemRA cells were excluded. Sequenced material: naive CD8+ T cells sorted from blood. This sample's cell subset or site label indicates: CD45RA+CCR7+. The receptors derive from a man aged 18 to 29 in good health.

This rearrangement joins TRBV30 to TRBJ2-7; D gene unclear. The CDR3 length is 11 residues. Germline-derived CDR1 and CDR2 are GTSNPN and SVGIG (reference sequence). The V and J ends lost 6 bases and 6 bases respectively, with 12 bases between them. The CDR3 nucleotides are TGTGCCTGTTCGACCTCCGCCGAGCAGTACTTC. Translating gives CACSTSAEQYF.

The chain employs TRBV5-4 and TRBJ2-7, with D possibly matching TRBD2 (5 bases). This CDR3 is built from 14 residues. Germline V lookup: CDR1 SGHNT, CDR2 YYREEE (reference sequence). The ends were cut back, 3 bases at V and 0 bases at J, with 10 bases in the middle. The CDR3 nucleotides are TGTGCCAGCAGCTGGGGAGCCAGCTCCTACGAGCAGTACTTC. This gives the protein CASSWGASSYEQYF.

The CDR3 region is CASSFRTSGSTYNEQFF. In nucleotides, the CDR3 is TGTGCCAGCAGTTTCAGGACTAGCGGGAGTACCTACAATGAGCAGTTCTTC. V usage is TRBV27 and J usage is TRBJ2-1, with TRBD2 matching 13 bases. CDR3 length: 17 amino acids. The germline V gene has CDR1 MNHEY and CDR2 SMNVEV (reference sequence). V was clipped by 3 bases and J by 2 bases; unmatched bases: 4.

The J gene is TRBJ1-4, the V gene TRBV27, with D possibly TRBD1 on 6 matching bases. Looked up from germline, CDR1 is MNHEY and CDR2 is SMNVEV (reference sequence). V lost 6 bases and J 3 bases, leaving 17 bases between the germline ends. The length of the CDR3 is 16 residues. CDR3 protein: CASSRRWEGANEKLFF. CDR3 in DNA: TGTGCCAGCAGCCGTCGCTGGGAGGGGGCTAATGAAAAACTGTTTTTT. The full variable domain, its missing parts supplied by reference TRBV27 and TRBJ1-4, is EAQVTQNPRYLITVTGKKLTVTCSQNMNHEYMSWYRQDPGLGLRQIYYSMNVEVTDKGDVPEGYKVSRKEKRNFPLILESPSPNQTSLYFCASSRRWEGANEKLFFGSGTQLSVL.

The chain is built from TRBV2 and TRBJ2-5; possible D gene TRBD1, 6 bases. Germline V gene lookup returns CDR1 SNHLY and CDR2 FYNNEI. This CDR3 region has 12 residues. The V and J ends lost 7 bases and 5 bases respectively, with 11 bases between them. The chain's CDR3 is CASTVQGETQYF. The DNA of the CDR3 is TGTGCCAGCACGGTACAGGGTGAGACCCAGTACTTC.

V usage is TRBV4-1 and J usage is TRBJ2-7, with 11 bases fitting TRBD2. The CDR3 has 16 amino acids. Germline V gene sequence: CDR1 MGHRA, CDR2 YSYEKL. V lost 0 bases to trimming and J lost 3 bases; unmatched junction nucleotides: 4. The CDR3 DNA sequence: TGCGCCAGCAGCCAAGATCCTAGCGGGGGGTACTACGAGCAGTACTTC. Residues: CASSQDPSGGYYEQYF.

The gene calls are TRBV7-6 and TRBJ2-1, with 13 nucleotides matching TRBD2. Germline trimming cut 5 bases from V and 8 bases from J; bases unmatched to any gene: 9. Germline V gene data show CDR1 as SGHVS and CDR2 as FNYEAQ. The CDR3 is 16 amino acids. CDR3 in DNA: TGTGCCAGCAGCCAAACGGGACTAGCGGGGTGGGATGAGCAGTTCTTC. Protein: CASSQTGLAGWDEQFF.

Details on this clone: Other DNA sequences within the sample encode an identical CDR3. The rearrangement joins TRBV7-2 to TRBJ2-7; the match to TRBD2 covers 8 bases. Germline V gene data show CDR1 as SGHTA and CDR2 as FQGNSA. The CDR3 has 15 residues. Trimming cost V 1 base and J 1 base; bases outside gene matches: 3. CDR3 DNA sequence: TGTGCCAGCAGCTTAGTCACTAGCGGTTCCTACGAGCAGTACTTC. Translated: CASSLVTSGSYEQYF. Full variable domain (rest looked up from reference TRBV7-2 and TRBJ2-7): GAGVSQSPSNKVTEKGKDVELRCDPISGHTALYWYRQSLGQGLEFLIYFQGNSAPDKSGLPSDRFSAERTGGSVSTLTIQRTQQEDSAVYLCASSLVTSGSYEQYFGPGTRLTVT.

CDR3 region: CASSRQGWTEAFF. The CDR3 DNA reads TGTGCCAGCAGCCGACAGGGATGGACTGAAGCTTTCTTT. The V and J genes are TRBV6-1 and TRBJ1-1; TRBD1 matches at 7 bases. J lost 5 bases, V lost 6 bases, and 6 bases had no gene match. The CDR3 is 13 residues long. Germline V gives CDR1 MNHNS, CDR2 SASEGT.

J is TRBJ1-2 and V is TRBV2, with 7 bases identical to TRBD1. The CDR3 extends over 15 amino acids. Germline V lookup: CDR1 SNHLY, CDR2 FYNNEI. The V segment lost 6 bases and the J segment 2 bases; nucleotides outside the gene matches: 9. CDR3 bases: TGTGCCAGCAGGACAGGGTTGGAAGAGAACTATGGCTACACCTTC. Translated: CASRTGLEENYGYTF.

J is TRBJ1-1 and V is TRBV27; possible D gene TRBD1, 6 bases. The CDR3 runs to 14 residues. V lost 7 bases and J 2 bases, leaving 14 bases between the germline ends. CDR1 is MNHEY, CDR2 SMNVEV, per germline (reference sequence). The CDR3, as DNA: TGTGCCAGCAACCCGCCGGGACAAAACACTGAAGCTTTCTTT. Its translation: CASNPPGQNTEAFF.

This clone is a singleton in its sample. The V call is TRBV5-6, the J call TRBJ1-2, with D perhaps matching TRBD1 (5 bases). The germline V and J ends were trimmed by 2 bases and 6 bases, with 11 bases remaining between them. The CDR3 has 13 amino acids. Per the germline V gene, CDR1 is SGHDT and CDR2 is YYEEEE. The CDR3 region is CASSLTGLDGYTF. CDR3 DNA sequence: TGTGCCAGCAGCTTAACGGGACTAGATGGCTACACCTTC.